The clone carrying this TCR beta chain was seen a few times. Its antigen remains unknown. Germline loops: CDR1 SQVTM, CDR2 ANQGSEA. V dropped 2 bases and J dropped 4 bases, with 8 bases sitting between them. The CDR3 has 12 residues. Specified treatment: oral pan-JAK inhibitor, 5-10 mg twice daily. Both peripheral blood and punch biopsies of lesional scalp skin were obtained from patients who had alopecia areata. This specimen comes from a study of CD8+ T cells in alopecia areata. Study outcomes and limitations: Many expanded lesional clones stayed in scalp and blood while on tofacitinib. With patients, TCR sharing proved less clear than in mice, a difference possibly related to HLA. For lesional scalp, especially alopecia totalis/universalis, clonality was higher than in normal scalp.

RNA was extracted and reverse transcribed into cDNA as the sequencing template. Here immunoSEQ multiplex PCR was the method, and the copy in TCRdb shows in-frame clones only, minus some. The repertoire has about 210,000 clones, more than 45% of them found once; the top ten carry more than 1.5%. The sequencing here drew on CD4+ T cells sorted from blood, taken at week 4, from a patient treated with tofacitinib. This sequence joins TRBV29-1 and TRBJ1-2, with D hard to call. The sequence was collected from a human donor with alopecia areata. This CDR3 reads CSVEKAPYGYTF. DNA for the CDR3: TGCAGCGTTGAAAAGGCCCCCTATGGCTACACCTTC.